The 17 T cell receptor beta chains below all came from one sample that was sequenced in a study of vaccination effects on CD4 cells after COVID-19. Assay: immunoSEQ multiplex PCR; the TCRdb copy retains only in-frame clones and omits some. The data show about 20,000 clones, with roughly 69% seen just once and less than 50% held by the top ten. No antigen has been identified for these receptors. Sequencing followed a ViraFEST assay step that expanded antigen-specific CD4+ T cells with viral peptide pools. Following 10 days of culture, CD4+ T cells were isolated. PCR confirmed that the person was infected with SARS-CoV-2 between March and December 2020. This specimen was CD4+ T cells from PBMCs cultured with a peptide pool, taken before COVID-19 vaccination. All receptors derive from a human donor who had a prior SARS-CoV-2 infection.

This clone was picked up a small number of times. The rearrangement uses TRBV7-9 and TRBJ2-7; no clear D gene. The germline CDR1 and CDR2 sequences are SEHNR and FQNEAQ (reference sequence). V was cut by 5 bases and J by 1 base, with 6 bases left in between. This CDR3 has 12 amino acids. CDR3: CASSPLSYEQYF. CDR3 nucleotide sequence: TGTGCCAGCAGCCCACTTTCCTACGAGCAGTACTTC. Looking up the rest from reference TRBV7-9 and TRBJ2-7 gives the full variable domain: DTGVSQNPRHKITKRGQNVTFRCDPISEHNRLYWYRQTLGQGPEFLTYFQNEAQLEKSRLLSDRFSAERPKGSFSTLEIQRTEQGDSAMYLCASSPLSYEQYFGPGTRLTVT.

The chain has TRBV7-2 and TRBJ2-1, with TRBD1 identical over 8 bases. The CDR3 extends over 13 amino acids. V trimming: 5 bases; J trimming: 10 bases; junction bases outside the gene matches: 7. Germline CDR1 is SGHTA and CDR2 is FQGNSA. This CDR3 is CASSNRQGLEQFF. CDR3 DNA: TGTGCCAGCAGCAACCGACAGGGGTTGGAGCAGTTCTTC.

This chain joins TRBV5-8 and TRBJ1-6; 10 bases match TRBD1. The CDR3 sequence is 19 residues long. Germline V lookup: CDR1 SGHTS, CDR2 YDEGEE. V lost 4 bases and J lost 5; bases outside the gene matches: 15. CDR3 region: CASSPQRPGQGRNNSPLHF. CDR3 bases: TGTGCCAGCAGCCCCCAACGACCGGGACAGGGGAGGAATAATTCACCCCTCCACTTT.

V and J are TRBV2 and TRBJ2-1; no clear D. The V and J ends lost 1 base and 4 bases respectively, with 14 bases between them. Germline values: CDR1 SNHLY, CDR2 FYNNEI. The CDR3 extends over 16 amino acids. CDR3: CASSEVGRQIYNEQFF. CDR3 sequence (DNA): TGTGCCAGCAGTGAAGTCGGGCGCCAGATTTACAATGAGCAGTTCTTC.

The chain recombines TRBV11-3 with TRBJ1-1, with D maybe TRBD1 (5 bases). The V gene lost 3 bases and the J gene lost 0 bases, with 8 bases spanning the gap. The germline V gene encodes CDR1 SGHNT and CDR2 YENEEA. There are 14 residues in the CDR3. The CDR3 DNA sequence: TGTGCCAGCAGCTTTGGGGGGATGAACACTGAAGCTTTCTTT. Amino acids: CASSFGGMNTEAFF.

This CDR3 is CASSPTGATGVGNTIYF. The CDR3 coding sequence is TGCGCCAGCAGCCCCACCGGAGCTACAGGGGTGGGAAACACCATATATTTT. This chain connects TRBV4-1 to TRBJ1-3; TRBD1 aligns across 7 bases. Germline assignment: CDR1 MGHRA and CDR2 YSYEKL. Germline trimming cut 4 bases from V and 4 bases from J; bases unmatched to any gene: 13. CDR3 length: 17 amino acids.

This sequence joins TRBV6-5 and TRBJ2-7; no firm D call. Germline-derived CDR1 and CDR2 are MNHEY and SVGAGI. The CDR3 consists of 14 residues. The V end was cut by 7 bases, the J end by 0 bases, with 13 bases between. CDR3 protein: CASKVDRSSYEQYF. CDR3 coding DNA: TGTGCCAGCAAGGTCGATCGGAGCTCCTACGAGCAGTACTTC.

V is TRBV20-1 and J is TRBJ2-3, with a possible D match to TRBD2 (6 bases). Germline CDR1 and CDR2: DFQATT and SNEGSKA (reference sequence). This CDR3 has 13 residues. V lost 3 bases and J lost 6, with 13 bases in between. In DNA, the CDR3 is TGCAGTGCTAGTGCCGGGAGCGCGGATACGCAGTATTTT. It is translated as CSASAGSADTQYF.

The chain employs TRBV7-9 and TRBJ2-1; D gene ambiguous. Trimming removed 1 base at V and 0 bases at J, with 10 bases between. The CDR3 length is 16 residues. Germline V lookup: CDR1 SEHNR, CDR2 FQNEAQ (reference sequence). CDR3 protein: CASSLVGESSYNEQFF. The CDR3 DNA reads as TGTGCCAGCAGCTTAGTGGGCGAGAGCTCCTACAATGAGCAGTTCTTC.

The rearrangement links TRBV18 to TRBJ1-5; D remains unclear. The CDR3 runs 16 residues. Germline V gives CDR1 KGHSH, CDR2 LQKENI. With 5 bases removed from V and 1 base from J, the gap between germline ends came to 15 bases. CDR3 nucleotides: TGTGCCAGCTCAGAGTTTACCGAACCCAGCAATCAGCCCCAGCATTTT. Its translation: CASSEFTEPSNQPQHF.

The V call is TRBV7-2, the J call TRBJ2-3; 8 nucleotides align to TRBD2. J gave up 4 bases and V 3 bases, and 12 bases lay outside the gene matches. The CDR3 covers 17 residues. Germline-derived CDR1 and CDR2 are SGHTA and FQGNSA. Here the CDR3 DNA reads TGTGCCAGCAGCTTCCTCTCGGGGCGGGGGGAATCAGATACGCAGTATTTT. Translated, it gives CASSFLSGRGESDTQYF. Looking up the rest from reference TRBV7-2 and TRBJ2-3 gives the full variable domain: GAGVSQSPSNKVTEKGKDVELRCDPISGHTALYWYRQSLGQGLEFLIYFQGNSAPDKSGLPSDRFSAERTGGSVSTLTIQRTQQEDSAVYLCASSFLSGRGESDTQYFGPGTRLTVL.

V gene TRBV27 combines with J gene TRBJ2-3; 13 nucleotides line up with TRBD2. CDR3 length equals 22 residues. V was pared by 4 bases and J by 2 bases, with 21 bases of the junction left unmatched. CDR1 and CDR2 from the germline V gene are MNHEY and SMNVEV (reference sequence). The CDR3 region is CASSWGPRLAGGWSRFTDTQYF. The CDR3 coding sequence is TGTGCCAGCAGTTGGGGGCCCCGACTAGCGGGGGGATGGAGTAGGTTCACAGATACGCAGTATTTT.

This chain uses TRBV6-2 or TRBV6-3 with TRBJ2-5; 7 bases are a match to TRBD1. This CDR3 has 17 amino acids. Germline CDR1 is MNHEY and CDR2 is SVGEGT. Trimming cost V 4 bases and J 4 bases; bases outside gene matches: 15. The CDR3 DNA sequence: TGTGCCAGCAGTTCGATCGACAGGGCGGGCGGATTAGAGACCCAGTACTTC. It specifies CASSSIDRAGGLETQYF.

The CDR3 region is CASSPRQGRGYTDTQYF. The CDR3 coding sequence is TGTGCCAGCAGCCCACGGCAGGGCCGGGGGTACACAGATACGCAGTATTTT. The gene calls are TRBV7-3 and TRBJ2-3, with a tentative D call TRBD2 (6 bases). The CDR3 has 17 amino acids. CDR1 SGHTA and CDR2 FQGTGA come from the germline V gene. Trimming stripped 5 bases from V and 2 bases from J, with 20 bases between.

The rearrangement links TRBV9 to TRBJ2-3; D unclear. The V gene lost 0 bases and the J gene lost 1 base, with 9 bases spanning the gap. Germline-derived CDR1 and CDR2 are SGDLS and YYNGEE. The CDR3 is made up of 15 amino acids. CDR3 DNA: TGTGCCAGCAGCGTAGCCCCCCACCGCACAGATACGCAGTATTTT. It translates to CASSVAPHRTDTQYF.

This sequence joins TRBV2 and TRBJ2-4, with D uncertain. The CDR3 covers 15 residues. From germline, CDR1 is SNHLY and CDR2 FYNNEI. V gave up 5 bases and J gave up 2 bases, with 13 bases separating them. The CDR3 region is CASSMHSITKNIQYF. In DNA, the CDR3 is TGTGCCAGCAGTATGCACTCCATAACCAAAAACATTCAGTACTTC.

This clone was found a few times. V and J are TRBV18 and TRBJ1-2, with a tentative D call TRBD1 (6 bases). The V end lost 6 bases, the J end lost 4 bases, and 12 bases lay between the germline ends. The CDR3 sequence is 13 residues long. CDR1 and CDR2 (germline): KGHSH, LQKENI. The CDR3 bases are TGTGCCAGCTCGCCCGGGACAACCTATGGCTACACCTTC. Protein sequence: CASSPGTTYGYTF.